This is a list of T cell receptor beta chains from one sample in a study of blood T cell repertoires in COVID-19. Only in-frame clones appear in the TCRdb table, and some are missing; sequencing was by immunoSEQ multiplex PCR. The sample contains approximately 150,000 clones, less than 90% of which appear only once. The material sequenced was peripheral blood. Source of these receptors: a young man with COVID-19, enrolled during active disease. CDR3s include the opening cysteine and the closing phenylalanine or tryptophan. D genes are given only for firm matches. For some rows the clone size is stated as once, few or many, or as a class when expanded; others skip it.

v_gene	j_gene	d_gene	abundance	CDR3aa	CDR3nt
TRBV5-6	TRBJ2-7	TRBD1	-	CASSLRDRPREQYF	TGTGCCAGCAGCCTCCGGGACAGACCTCGCGAGCAGTACTTC
TRBV19	TRBJ2-5	TRBD2	-	CASSNLAGARYF	TGTGCCAGTAGTAATCTAGCGGGAGCGAGGTACTTC
TRBV9	TRBJ1-1	-	-	CASSASGSLNTEAFF	TGTGCCAGCAGCGCCTCAGGGTCCTTGAACACTGAAGCTTTCTTT
TRBV6-5	TRBJ2-2	TRBD2	once	CASRLGLAGTGELFF	TGTGCCAGCCGCCTCGGACTAGCGGGCACCGGGGAGCTGTTTTTT
TRBV5-1	TRBJ2-1	TRBD2	-	CASSFVGLAGGAGQFF	TGCGCCAGCAGCTTCGTAGGACTAGCGGGAGGAGCCGGGCAGTTCTTC
TRBV13	TRBJ1-1	TRBD1	-	CASSLGGQGNTEAFF	TGTGCCAGCAGCTTAGGGGGACAGGGGAACACTGAAGCTTTCTTT
TRBV27	TRBJ2-7	TRBD2	-	CASRAGGHSYEQYF	TGTGCCAGCAGGGCGGGAGGGCACTCCTACGAGCAGTACTTC
TRBV9	TRBJ2-7	-	-	CASSVGETYEQYF	TGTGCCAGCAGCGTCGGGGAGACCTACGAGCAGTACTTC
TRBV18	TRBJ1-2	TRBD1	-	CASSLGQGTNYGYTF	TGTGCCAGCTCACTGGGACAGGGGACCAACTATGGCTACACCTTC
TRBV13	TRBJ1-3	-	many	CASSLGQRNTIYF	TGTGCCAGCAGCTTAGGACAGAGAAACACCATATATTTT
TRBV7-7	TRBJ2-3	TRBD2	-	CASSLGLAYTDTQYF	TGTGCTAGCAGCTTAGGACTAGCCTACACAGATACGCAGTATTTT
TRBV19	TRBJ1-2	TRBD1	-	CASSIIGTGAHYGYTF	TGTGCCAGTAGTATCATCGGGACAGGGGCCCACTATGGCTACACCTTC
TRBV27	TRBJ1-1	-	-	CASRGGPLEAFF	TGTGCCAGCAGGGGGGGACCTTTGGAAGCTTTCTTT
TRBV28	TRBJ1-1	-	-	CASRIGEGEAFF	TGTGCCAGCAGGATAGGGGAGGGCGAAGCTTTCTTT
TRBV19	TRBJ1-4	-	-	CAGLLSATNEKLFF	TGTGCCGGACTCTTGTCCGCAACTAATGAAAAACTGTTTTTT
TRBV4-2	TRBJ2-1	-	few	CASSPYGVEQFF	TGTGCCAGCAGCCCTTACGGGGTAGAGCAGTTCTTC
TRBV10-1	TRBJ2-1	TRBD1	once	CASSRDRGGTEQFF	TGCGCCAGCAGCCGGGACAGAGGGGGAACTGAGCAGTTCTTC
TRBV30	TRBJ1-1	-	-	CAWSQGHGTEAFF	TGTGCCTGGAGCCAAGGACATGGAACTGAAGCTTTCTTT
TRBV4-3	TRBJ2-6	TRBD1	-	CASSHTGGGGTANVLTF	TGCGCCAGCAGCCATACAGGGGGCGGTGGGACGGCCAACGTCCTGACTTTC
TRBV9	TRBJ2-3	TRBD1	-	CASSAGMTGGESDTQYF	TGTGCCAGCAGCGCAGGGATGACAGGGGGCGAATCGGATACGCAGTATTTT
TRBV21-1	TRBJ1-4	-	-	CASSVRGGCCEKLFF	TGTGCCAGCAGCGTGAGGGGGGGGTGTTGTGAAAAACTGTTTTTT
TRBV5-1	TRBJ1-4	-	-	CASSLASQATNEKLFF	TGCGCCAGCAGCTTGGCCAGCCAGGCAACTAATGAAAAACTGTTTTTT
TRBV25-1	TRBJ2-2	TRBD1	-	CASSGQGSTGELFF	TGTGCCAGCAGTGGACAGGGGAGCACCGGGGAGCTGTTTTTT
TRBV29-1	TRBJ2-3	TRBD2	-	CSVVIAGERTDTQYF	TGCAGCGTTGTGATAGCGGGAGAGCGGACAGATACGCAGTATTTT
TRBV4-1	TRBJ2-3	TRBD1	-	CASSPQDRGSTDTQYF	TGCGCCAGCAGCCCCCAGGACAGGGGTAGCACAGATACGCAGTATTTT
TRBV6-1	TRBJ2-3	-	-	CASSEARSYTDTQYF	TGTGCCAGCAGTGAAGCGCGCTCTTACACAGATACGCAGTATTTT
TRBV12-3/TRBV12-4	TRBJ2-3	-	-	CASMRGDTQYF	TGTGCCAGCATGCGCGGGGATACGCAGTATTTT
TRBV28	TRBJ2-2	-	-	CASIPPGGMGTGELFF	TGTGCCAGCATCCCACCAGGGGGGATGGGCACCGGGGAGCTGTTTTTT
TRBV6-5	TRBJ2-7	-	-	CASRLQGRGALEQYF	TGTGCCAGCAGACTCCAAGGGAGGGGGGCTCTCGAGCAGTACTTC